The 26 T cell receptor beta chains below all came from one sample that was sequenced in a study of beta chain features in type 1 diabetes. Sequenced material consisted of expressed TCRB transcripts (all of the isolated RNA was reverse transcribed). Measured with immunoSEQ multiplex PCR; TCRdb has only the in-frame clones, and not every one. The sample holds more than 85,000 clones; 30% to 50% are singletons and the top ten take roughly 0.059%. Sequenced sample: stem cell memory CD4+ T cells from blood. The receptors shown here come from a woman under 30 in good health.

V and J are TRBV29-1 and TRBJ2-5; no reliable D call. The CDR3 totals 12 residues. The V gene lost 5 bases and the J gene lost 1 base, with 8 bases spanning the gap. The germline V gene encodes CDR1 SQVTM and CDR2 ANQGSEA. CDR3 sequence reads: CSVIPGQETQYF. The CDR3 region has the DNA TGCAGCGTTATCCCAGGCCAAGAGACCCAGTACTTC.

The rearrangement joins TRBV7-3 to TRBJ2-1, with 16 nucleotides matching TRBD2. This CDR3 is 19 amino acids long. Germline CDR1 reads SGHTA; CDR2 reads FQGTGA. V was clipped by 3 bases and J by 2 bases; unmatched bases: 7. CDR3 protein: CASSFTGTSGRAAYNEQFF. CDR3 nucleotides: TGTGCCAGCAGCTTTACCGGGACTAGCGGGAGGGCCGCCTACAATGAGCAGTTCTTC. The complete variable domain, with remaining parts taken from reference TRBV7-3 and TRBJ2-1, reads GAGVSQTPSNKVTEKGKYVELRCDPISGHTALYWYRQSLGQGPEFLIYFQGTGAADDSGLPNDRFFAVRPEGSVSTLKIQRTERGDSAVYLCASSFTGTSGRAAYNEQFFGPGTRLTVL.

This clone was seen a handful of times. The chain recombines TRBV11-2 with TRBJ1-4, with D perhaps matching TRBD1 (6 bases). The germline V gene has CDR1 SGHAT and CDR2 FQNNGV. Trimming left V 7 bases short and J 4 bases short, with 19 bases between. The CDR3 loop spans 16 amino acids. The CDR3 sequence: CASTRTAAKLNEKLFF. Written as DNA, the CDR3 is TGTGCCAGCACGAGGACAGCAGCCAAACTTAATGAAAAACTGTTTTTT. The variable domain in full, completed from reference TRBV11-2 and TRBJ1-4, reads EAGVAQSPRYKIIEKRQSVAFWCNPISGHATLYWYQQILGQGPKLLIQFQNNGVVDDSQLPKDRFSAERLKGVDSTLKIQPAKLEDSAVYLCASTRTAAKLNEKLFFGSGTQLSVL.

The chain has TRBV9 and TRBJ2-2; tentative D call: TRBD1 (5 bases). The V gene lost 0 bases and the J gene lost 7 bases, with 13 bases spanning the gap. The germline CDR1 and CDR2 sequences are SGDLS and YYNGEE. The CDR3 contains 15 residues. DNA of the CDR3: TGTGCCAGCAGCGTAGGGGCAGGGTTGGGCGGGGAGCTGTTTTTT. Its translation is CASSVGAGLGGELFF.

This clone was counted only a few times. The chain recombines TRBV18 with TRBJ2-7, with TRBD2 identical over 11 bases. Trimming took 3 bases from V and 2 from J; bases not matched to a gene: 3. The CDR3 spans 15 residues. CDR1 and CDR2 from the germline V gene are KGHSH and LQKENI. The CDR3 sequence: CASSPTSGTTYEQYF. The CDR3 region has the DNA TGTGCCAGCTCACCGACTAGCGGGACCACCTACGAGCAGTACTTC.

The sample holds a few counts of this clone. This rearrangement joins TRBV29-1 to TRBJ2-5, with TRBD1 identical over 9 bases. V trimming: 6 bases; J trimming: 9 bases; junction bases outside the gene matches: 8. The CDR3 is 12 amino acids. Germline lookup yields CDR1 SQVTM and CDR2 ANQGSEA. The CDR3 loop is CSVGGRTGAQYF. The CDR3 DNA follows: TGCAGCGTCGGAGGCCGGACAGGGGCCCAGTACTTC.

The CDR3 bases are TGTGCCAGTAGAAGGACTAGCGGAACGGCGAACAATGAGCAGTTCTTC. Translation gives CASRRTSGTANNEQFF. The gene calls are TRBV19 and TRBJ2-1; 10 nucleotides agree with TRBD2. This CDR3 has 16 amino acids. J lost 5 bases, V lost 6 bases, and 10 bases had no gene match. Germline lookup yields CDR1 LNHDA and CDR2 SQIVND (reference sequence).

The genes are TRBV6-5 and TRBJ2-3, with 7 bases that match TRBD1. CDR1 is MNHEY, CDR2 SVGAGI, per germline. CDR3 length: 15 amino acids. V was clipped by 1 base and J by 4 bases; unmatched bases: 5. CDR3 loop: CASSYWKTGPDTQYF. The CDR3 DNA reads TGTGCCAGCAGTTACTGGAAGACAGGGCCAGATACGCAGTATTTT.

This chain uses TRBV6-1 with TRBJ1-5, with D maybe TRBD1 (5 bases). The CDR3 spans 15 residues. V was shortened by 1 base and J by 6 bases, with 13 bases between the two germline ends. Germline V gene sequence: CDR1 MNHNS, CDR2 SASEGT. The CDR3 sequence is CASSEGRGRGQPQHF. The CDR3 DNA reads as TGTGCCAGCAGTGAAGGGAGGGGACGAGGTCAGCCCCAGCATTTT.

V gene TRBV10-3 combines with J gene TRBJ2-5; weak D call: TRBD2 (5 bases). CDR1 is ENHRY and CDR2 is SYGVKD in the germline V gene. V lost 8 bases and J 4 bases, leaving 5 bases between the germline ends. This CDR3 has 10 amino acids. The CDR3 region has the DNA TGTGCCATCGGGAGAGAGACCCAGTACTTC. Translating gives CAIGRETQYF.

V and J are TRBV7-2 and TRBJ2-2; D is possibly TRBD1 (6 bases). Trimming shortened V by 1 base and J by 6 bases, and 12 bases separated the two germline ends. The CDR3 has 15 residues. Germline V gives CDR1 SGHTA, CDR2 FQGNSA. CDR3 loop: CASSLVTGSPGELFF. CDR3 nucleotides: TGTGCCAGCAGCTTAGTGACAGGATCGCCCGGGGAGCTGTTTTTT.

The chain has TRBV7-9 and TRBJ2-1; the match to TRBD1 covers 11 bases. CDR1 and CDR2 from the germline V gene are SEHNR and FQNEAQ (reference sequence). Unmatched junction bases numbered 3, after V lost 1 base and J lost 7 bases. The CDR3 has 15 amino acids. CDR3 loop: CASSLGTGGVNEQFF. The DNA for the CDR3 is TGTGCCAGCAGCTTAGGGACAGGGGGCGTGAATGAGCAGTTCTTC.

In this sample, this clone turned up a few times. The V and J genes are TRBV9 and TRBJ1-4; D possibly corresponds to TRBD1 (6 bases). CDR1 SGDLS and CDR2 YYNGEE come from the germline V gene. The germline V and J ends were trimmed by 0 bases and 8 bases, with 11 bases remaining between them. The CDR3 consists of 14 residues. The CDR3 region has the DNA TGTGCCAGCAGCGTAGCCCCCAGGGGAGAAAAACTGTTTTTT. Translating gives CASSVAPRGEKLFF. Full variable domain (missing parts from reference TRBV9 and TRBJ1-4): DSGVTQTPKHLITATGQRVTLRCSPRSGDLSVYWYQQSLDQGLQFLIQYYNGEERAKGNILERFSAQQFPDLHSELNLSSLELGDSALYFCASSVAPRGEKLFFGSGTQLSVL.

V and J are TRBV5-1 and TRBJ2-7; 7 nucleotides line up with TRBD2. Germline V gene lookup returns CDR1 SGHRS and CDR2 YFSETQ. Trimming at V came to 4 bases and at J to 7 bases, leaving 14 bases not matched to a gene. The CDR3 contains 15 residues. CDR3 amino acids: CASSKRLASVGEQYF. In nucleotides, the CDR3 is TGCGCCAGCAGCAAAAGACTAGCTAGCGTCGGGGAGCAGTACTTC.

CDR3 amino acids: CASSRDRQAFF. CDR3 DNA sequence: TGCGCCAGCAGCCGGGACAGGCAAGCTTTCTTT. This chain joins TRBV4-1 and TRBJ1-1; 8 bases are shared with TRBD1. This CDR3 has 11 amino acids. V shed 4 bases and J 9 bases; nucleotides not matched to a gene: 1. Germline assignment: CDR1 MGHRA and CDR2 YSYEKL.

This clone has more than one count but fewer than ten. V is TRBV11-2 and J is TRBJ2-3, with a tentative D call TRBD2 (6 bases). The CDR3 has 16 amino acids. The V end was cut by 4 bases, the J end by 0 bases, with 14 bases between. CDR1 is SGHAT, CDR2 FQNNGV, per germline. In DNA form, the CDR3 reads TGTGCCAGCAGCTCCCTCCCCACTAGCAGCACAGATACGCAGTATTTT. It is translated as CASSSLPTSSTDTQYF. Looking up the rest from reference TRBV11-2 and TRBJ2-3 gives the full variable domain: EAGVAQSPRYKIIEKRQSVAFWCNPISGHATLYWYQQILGQGPKLLIQFQNNGVVDDSQLPKDRFSAERLKGVDSTLKIQPAKLEDSAVYLCASSSLPTSSTDTQYFGPGTRLTVL.

The count of this clone is one. The chain is built from TRBV7-3 and TRBJ2-2, with D possibly TRBD1 on 5 matching bases. In germline, CDR1 is SGHTA, CDR2 FQGTGA. CDR3 length: 16 residues. The ends were cut back, 1 base at V and 0 bases at J, with 9 bases in the middle. The CDR3 region is CASSLKTVSNTGELFF. The CDR3 DNA sequence: TGTGCCAGCAGCTTAAAGACAGTTTCGAACACCGGGGAGCTGTTTTTT. Full variable domain (missing parts from reference TRBV7-3 and TRBJ2-2): GAGVSQTPSNKVTEKGKYVELRCDPISGHTALYWYRQSLGQGPEFLIYFQGTGAADDSGLPNDRFFAVRPEGSVSTLKIQRTERGDSAVYLCASSLKTVSNTGELFFGEGSRLTVL.

The chain is built from TRBV28 and TRBJ2-7; maybe TRBD2 (6 bases). Germline V CDR1 and CDR2: MDHEN, SYDVKM. V lost 3 bases, J lost 2 bases, and 8 bases lay in between. This CDR3 region has 13 residues. The CDR3 nucleotides are TGTGCCAGCAGTTTCGGGAGTCCCTACGAGCAGTACTTC. Translating it yields CASSFGSPYEQYF.

This clone was counted only a few times. The chain employs TRBV28 and TRBJ1-2; D unresolved. CDR1 and CDR2 (germline): MDHEN, SYDVKM. The CDR3 loop spans 12 amino acids. Trimming left V 5 bases short and J 13 bases short, with 17 bases between. CDR3 sequence: CASSLTGRRPTF. The CDR3 nucleotides are TGTGCCAGCAGTCTAACGGGTCGACGCCCCACCTTC.

The chain uses TRBV30 and TRBJ1-4; D uncertain. The germline V gene has CDR1 GTSNPN and CDR2 SVGIG (reference sequence). V was clipped by 4 bases and J by 0 bases, with 12 bases between them. The CDR3 length is 15 residues. Written as DNA, the CDR3 is TGTGCCTGGACCCGGCCGGGGTCAACTAATGAAAAACTGTTTTTT. Translation: CAWTRPGSTNEKLFF.

This clone came up a few times. V and J are TRBV28 and TRBJ2-7; D may be TRBD1 (5 bases). Germline CDR1 MDHEN, CDR2 SYDVKM. The CDR3 covers 15 residues. With 7 bases removed from V and 0 bases from J, the gap between germline ends came to 16 bases. The CDR3 region is CASISGAGHSYEQYF. The CDR3 region has the DNA TGTGCCAGCATATCAGGCGCTGGACACTCCTACGAGCAGTACTTC.

This sequence joins TRBV30 and TRBJ2-7; D is undetermined. This CDR3 region has 14 residues. Looked up from germline, CDR1 is GTSNPN and CDR2 is SVGIG (reference sequence). Trimming shortened V by 2 bases and J by 6 bases, and 17 bases separated the two germline ends. CDR3 DNA sequence: TGTGCCTGGAGTCCCGGTTTGAGTTTCTTCGAGCAGTACTTC. The encoded protein is CAWSPGLSFFEQYF.

The genes are TRBV2 and TRBJ2-7; 8 nucleotides agree with TRBD1. The V gene end was trimmed by 9 bases and the J gene end by 4 bases; junction bases not matched to a gene: 11. The CDR3 runs 14 residues. Germline V lookup: CDR1 SNHLY, CDR2 FYNNEI. CDR3 sequence (DNA): TGTGCCAGTTACGGACAGGGAAAAGGGTACGAGCAGTACTTC. This sequence encodes CASYGQGKGYEQYF.

The CDR3 DNA is TGTGCCAGCAGCTCTAGGACAGGGACGGATGACGAGCAGTACTTC. This translates into CASSSRTGTDDEQYF. This rearrangement joins TRBV9 to TRBJ2-7; TRBD1 aligns across 8 bases. The V segment lost 4 bases and the J segment 5 bases; nucleotides outside the gene matches: 11. The CDR3 consists of 15 residues. Germline CDR1 is SGDLS and CDR2 is YYNGEE.

This rearrangement joins TRBV11-2 to TRBJ2-7; TRBD1 matches 7 bases. Germline values: CDR1 SGHAT, CDR2 FQNNGV. There are 17 residues in the CDR3. Unmatched junction bases numbered 13, after V lost 0 bases and J lost 5 bases. The CDR3 coding sequence is TGTGCCAGCAGCTTAGATCCACCCGCGACAGGGTTCCACGAGCAGTACTTC. This translates into CASSLDPPATGFHEQYF.

This clone came up a few times. This chain uses TRBV29-1 with TRBJ2-7; the D gene is possibly TRBD2 (5 bases). Germline V gene data show CDR1 as SQVTM and CDR2 as ANQGSEA. The CDR3 is made up of 11 amino acids. Deletions cut 5 bases from V and 4 bases from J, with 9 bases between. This CDR3 is CSVLGVYEQYF. CDR3 bases: TGCAGCGTTCTCGGGGTTTACGAGCAGTACTTC.